This TCR beta chain was recovered during a study of identical twins (dated by TCRdb to about 2016). For the study in its entirety: The study deep-sequenced TCR alpha and beta repertoires from monozygotic twins, unrelated adults of various ages and cord blood to test whether fetal clonotypes persist. To rule out contamination, the twin experiments were replicated at different times with different library preparation protocols.

General study outcomes and caveats: Compared with coincidental sharing between unrelated individuals, out-of-frame TCR alpha sequences shared between twins showed an excess of sequences with low generation probability. In monozygotic twins, recombination models systematically underestimated out-of-frame TCR alpha sharing, but the models matched the sharing seen between unrelated individuals. Excess twin sharing in beta out-of-frame sequences was weaker because fewer shared sequences lowered the signal-to-noise ratio. Zero-insertion analyses could be partly confounded by invariant T cells such as MAIT and iNKT, though diverse VJ usage argued against such confounding for most clonotypes. Fewer insertions were carried by abundant cord blood beta clonotypes; a weaker similar trend was observed in young adult naive repertoires, while no such trend was observed in memory repertoires. Because the same donors could not be followed over many years, the conclusions depended on cross-sectional statistical analysis.

The library was produced with 5' RACE. Sequencer: Illumina HiSeq 2000. A universal primer binding site was added through template switching, and the final cDNA carried a unique molecular identifier so that TCR cDNA molecules could be counted accurately. Specific primers in the conserved constant-segment region were used to synthesize first-strand cDNA for the TCR alpha and beta chains. To control for contamination, every cDNA library carried two barcodes: a SMART-Mk sample barcode plus Illumina barcodes. Two successive PCR steps introduced TruSeq adapter sequences along with Illumina sample barcodes. TCR alpha and beta cDNA libraries were sequenced on the Illumina HiSeq platform with custom primers. Concerning the study's data processing: Unique molecular identifiers were extracted from raw reads with MiGEC, and CDR3 positions were determined with MiXCR. Recombination models were inferred per individual with the repgenHMM and IGoR tools using an EM algorithm. Shared clonotypes were analyzed with the tcR package in R, and sharing was normalized by the product of cloneset sizes. To study raw recombination without the effects of thymic and clonal selection, out-of-frame nonproductive sequences were analyzed. TCRdb passed the public sequencing reads through fastp at Q25 and MiXCR, retaining productive beta sequences. Each CDR3 protein appears once, grouped with its most common genes and DNA. It is TCRdb's table, rather than the study itself, that gives the V and J calls and clone size. This sample lists just under 650,000 distinct CDR3 sequences; under 8.5% were detected once. About 1.5% of the sample rests with the top ten.

This clonotype was counted many times. Its recognized antigen is unknown. No base quality values were provided; no much bigger clone lies one nucleotide off. The CDR3 goes from the cysteine to the phenylalanine over 14 residues. Kept here is only the CDR3 DNA, which spans 42 bases and is read in frame from base 1. The germline V gene specifies MGHDK as CDR1 and SYGVNS as CDR2. The junction carries 12 bases between V and J, which are trimmed by 5 bases and 4 bases respectively. All donors were healthy Caucasians. Three pairs of female monozygotic twins, all aged about 18 to 29 years, made up the twin cohort. RNA for TCR libraries was isolated from peripheral blood mononuclear cells. Separately, the same data were catalogued under a study of yellow fever vaccine responses in identical twins. The second investigation adds: The T cell response to vaccination in identical twins was reported by the authors to appear partly convergent and partly personalized. In the study, vaccine-responding T cell clones were precisely tracked in identical twins.

The TCR was taken from a woman aged 18-30 years in good health. The chain is encoded by TRBV25-1 joined to TRBJ2-1, with no confidently assigned D gene. Sequencing used PBMCs. The CDR3 region reads CASSTRSEYNEQFF. The nucleotides read TGTGCCAGCAGTACTCGATCAGAGTACAATGAGCAGTTCTTC.